The 15 T cell receptor beta chains presented below share a single source sample, sequenced in a study of shared clonotypes between healthy human individuals. Measured with immunoSEQ multiplex PCR; TCRdb has only the in-frame clones, and not every one. The sample lists 450,000 to 650,000 clones, roughly 72% occurring once. Sequenced input: PBMCs. These receptors originate from a woman between 35 and 50 years old in good health. Some clones in this sample may be carry-over from other donors' samples.

The chain combines TRBV7-9 with TRBJ2-7; 7 bases match TRBD2. V was pared by 3 bases and J by 2 bases, with 7 bases of the junction left unmatched. The CDR3 has 15 amino acids. Germline lookup yields CDR1 SEHNR and CDR2 FQNEAQ (reference sequence). The CDR3: CASSLTGGLAYEQYF. CDR3 DNA: TGTGCCAGCAGCTTGACGGGAGGCCTGGCCTACGAGCAGTACTTC.

This rearrangement joins TRBV7-3 to TRBJ2-2; D unresolved. V shed 1 base and J shed 8 bases, with 8 bases lying between them. This CDR3 comprises 13 residues. CDR1 is SGHTA and CDR2 is FQGTGA in the germline V gene. The DNA of the CDR3 is TGTGCCAGCAGCTTAAACGGGCAGGGGGAGCTGTTTTTT. Translated: CASSLNGQGELFF.

The chain employs TRBV6-1 and TRBJ1-1; D call uncertain. This CDR3 is 14 amino acids long. The V gene lost 1 base and the J gene lost 10 bases, with 16 bases spanning the gap. CDR1 is MNHNS, CDR2 SASEGT, per germline. CDR3 protein: CASSEGLNPSGAFF. The CDR3 DNA sequence: TGTGCCAGCAGTGAAGGATTGAATCCTTCAGGAGCTTTCTTT.

This sequence joins TRBV6-6 and TRBJ2-3; 7 bases line up with TRBD2. The V gene's germline CDR1 is MNHNY and CDR2 SVGAGI (reference sequence). This CDR3 is 14 amino acids long. V lost 5 bases to trimming and J lost 3 bases; unmatched junction nucleotides: 5. The CDR3 DNA is TGTGCCAGCAGTCCGGGCGGGAGTACAGATACGCAGTATTTT. It is translated as CASSPGGSTDTQYF.

This sequence joins TRBV5-4 and TRBJ1-2, with D perhaps TRBD1 (5 bases). Germline V lookup: CDR1 SGHNT, CDR2 YYREEE (reference sequence). The CDR3 is made up of 12 amino acids. The V gene lost 0 bases and the J gene lost 7 bases, with 7 bases spanning the gap. CDR3 nucleotides: TGTGCCAGCAGCTTGGTGGGGGTTGGCTACACCTTC. As protein: CASSLVGVGYTF.

In its sample, this clone was seen a few times. The J gene is TRBJ2-7, the V gene TRBV28; 9 bases line up with TRBD2. Per germline, CDR1 MDHEN and CDR2 SYDVKM. This CDR3 has 15 residues. V shed 6 bases and J 3 bases; nucleotides not matched to a gene: 9. DNA for the CDR3: TGTGCCAGCAGAGAGGTAGCGGGAGAGAACTACGAGCAGTACTTC. This gives the protein CASREVAGENYEQYF.

Concerning this clone: Distinct nucleotide sequences in the sample also encode this CDR3. The chain has TRBV6-5 and TRBJ2-7; TRBD1 aligns across 7 bases. Germline CDR1 is MNHEY and CDR2 is SVGAGI. V lost 2 bases to trimming and J lost 3 bases; unmatched junction nucleotides: 1. The CDR3 has 13 residues. The DNA for the CDR3 is TGTGCCAGCAGTTACAGACAGGGCTACGAGCAGTACTTC. Its protein product is CASSYRQGYEQYF.

The chain carries TRBV7-9 and TRBJ1-1; maybe TRBD1 (6 bases). V dropped 5 bases and J dropped 1 base, with 14 bases sitting between them. CDR1 is SEHNR, CDR2 FQNEAQ, per germline (reference sequence). CDR3 size: 15 residues. CDR3 region: CASSKYRDTNTEAFF. Written as DNA, the CDR3 is TGTGCCAGCAGCAAATATCGGGACACGAACACTGAAGCTTTCTTT.

The chain uses TRBV4-3 and TRBJ1-2, with a tentative D call TRBD1 (5 bases). Germline V CDR1 and CDR2: LGHNA, YSLEER. Trimming shortened V by 0 bases and J by 3 bases, and 14 bases separated the two germline ends. CDR3 size: 16 residues. The CDR3 region is CASSQDSWGRHYGYTF. In DNA, the CDR3 is TGCGCCAGCAGCCAAGATTCGTGGGGCCGACACTATGGCTACACCTTC.

In this sample, this clone turned up once. The rearrangement uses TRBV4-3 and TRBJ2-2; possible D gene TRBD2, 5 bases. The CDR3 has 14 residues. Trimming cost V 4 bases and J 5 bases, with 11 bases left between them. The germline V gene has CDR1 LGHNA and CDR2 YSLEER. The CDR3 bases are TGCGCCAGCAGCCTCGAACGGGGTACCGGGGAGCTGTTTTTT. Translating it yields CASSLERGTGELFF.

This sequence joins TRBV7-2 and TRBJ1-2; no definite D call. The germline CDR1 and CDR2 sequences are SGHTA and FQGNSA. V was cut by 5 bases and J by 4 bases, with 8 bases left in between. This CDR3 region has 12 residues. Written as DNA, the CDR3 is TGTGCCAGCAGCCGATTAATCTATGGCTACACCTTC. Encoded protein: CASSRLIYGYTF.

J is TRBJ2-1 and V is TRBV5-1, with TRBD2 matching 11 bases. The germline V gene encodes CDR1 SGHRS and CDR2 YFSETQ. J was trimmed by 8 bases and V by 4 bases; bases with no gene match: 11. The CDR3 has 16 residues. Here the CDR3 DNA reads TGCGCCAGCAGCCTAGGGTCTAGCGGGAGGTTAGATGAGCAGTTCTTC. It encodes CASSLGSSGRLDEQFF.

Turning to this clone: A far larger clone lies a single base away; this is likely a read error. The chain has TRBV11-2 and TRBJ2-5; D unclear. The CDR3 consists of 11 residues. V was clipped by 4 bases and J by 5 bases, with 5 bases between them. Germline CDR1 SGHAT, CDR2 FQNNGV. The CDR3 nucleotides are TGTGCCAGCAGCTCCCGGGAGACCCAGTACTTC. Protein sequence: CASSSRETQYF.

The table lists this clone with many counts. The sample holds other DNA sequences that translate to the same CDR3. The chain is built from TRBV30 and TRBJ1-2; weak D call: TRBD1 (5 bases). This CDR3 spans 14 amino acids. The V end lost 2 bases, the J end lost 6 bases, and 16 bases lay between the germline ends. CDR1 and CDR2 from the germline V gene are GTSNPN and SVGIG (reference sequence). This CDR3 is CAWSTLRQGHGYTF. The CDR3 DNA reads as TGTGCCTGGAGTACTCTGCGGCAGGGCCATGGCTACACCTTC.

The CDR3 nucleotides read TGTGCCAGCAGTGAGACAGGGGGTGGGTCGGTTAATGAGCAGTTCTTC. Amino acids: CASSETGGGSVNEQFF. The chain recombines TRBV6-4 with TRBJ2-1; 9 positions agree with TRBD1. With V trimmed by 3 bases and J by 7 bases, 10 bases remained unmatched. From germline, CDR1 is MRHNA and CDR2 SNTAGT. This CDR3 is 16 amino acids long.